Below are 25 T cell receptor beta chains sequenced from a single sample in a study of low-dose radiotherapy and immunotherapy resistance in tumors. With TRAV- and TRBV-specific primers, first-strand cDNA was made, covering the alpha and beta chains. TCRs underwent about 22 PCR cycles of amplification with a constant-region primer and V-primer adapter. TCRdb re-derived calls from the reads in MiXCR, one entry per CDR3 protein. Seen here are approximately 12,000 distinct CDR3 sequences, roughly 60% observed once, and the top ten hold around 7.2%. The receptors originated from a human donor with advanced metastatic prostate, ovarian, gallbladder or colorectal cancer (not recorded which). This table probably holds off-target reads from a library built for another chain.

As to this clonotype: The limits of the CDR3 on the DNA are not certain, so only TCRdb's listed CDR3 is given. The chain recombines TRBV7-5 with TRBJ2-1. TRBV7-5 is a known pseudogene. The CDR3 comprises 19 residues, both ends counted. The CDR3 here is CISVPEATTRGSSYNEQFF.

There are a few counts of this clonotype. The gene calls are TRBV7-2 and TRBJ2-1; TRBD2 might be the D (7 bases). V lost 1 base to trimming and J lost 3 bases, with 19 bases between them. Germline V gene lookup returns CDR1 SGHTA and CDR2 FQGNSA. The CDR3 spans 18 residues. This CDR3 is CASSLDSGASGNYNEQFF. The CDR3 DNA reads TGTGCCAGCAGCTTAGATTCAGGGGCTAGCGGTAACTACAATGAGCAGTTCTTC.

The J gene is TRBJ1-2, the V gene TRBV20-1; TRBD1 might be the D (5 bases). Germline CDR1 reads DFQATT; CDR2 reads SNEGSKA (reference sequence). The CDR3 length is 21 residues. The V end was cut by 0 bases, the J end by 0 bases, with 29 bases between. The CDR3 DNA sequence: TGCAGTGCTAGAGATTACGGGGCCACCAGACACGGAAAATTAGCTAACTATGGCTACACCTTC. This translates into CSARDYGATRHGKLANYGYTF.

J is TRBJ2-1 and V is TRBV27; 9 bases line up with TRBD2. Germline V lookup: CDR1 MNHEY, CDR2 SMNVEV (reference sequence). CDR3 length equals 15 residues. J was trimmed by 8 bases and V by 7 bases; bases with no gene match: 12. For the CDR3, the DNA is TGTGCCAGCACCCGCCGGGTAGCGGGAGTGGATGAGCAGTTCTTC. Protein sequence: CASTRRVAGVDEQFF.

In this sample, this clonotype turned up a few times. V gene TRBV12-3 or TRBV12-4 combines with J gene TRBJ1-5; the D gene is possibly TRBD1 (5 bases). The CDR3 is 15 residues long. Trimming shortened V by 0 bases and J by 3 bases, and 9 bases separated the two germline ends. The CDR3 DNA sequence: TGTGCCAGCAGTTTAGCGGGGCAGTTCAATCAGCCCCAGCATTTT. This gives the protein CASSLAGQFNQPQHF.

This clonotype occurred a few times. This chain connects TRBV4-3 to TRBJ2-5, with a possible D match to TRBD2 (6 bases). Trimming took 1 base from V and 0 from J, leaving 15 bases between them. The CDR3 covers 17 residues. Germline V gene sequence: CDR1 LGHNA, CDR2 YSLEER. The CDR3 DNA reads TGCGCCAGCAGCCAAGCGCGGAGCGGAGGGTACCAAGAGACCCAGTACTTC. Its translation is CASSQARSGGYQETQYF.

This chain joins TRBV6-6 and TRBJ2-5, with a tentative D call TRBD2 (6 bases). Germline V gene data show CDR1 as MNHNY and CDR2 as SVGAGI (reference sequence). This CDR3 is 15 amino acids long. Deletions cut 5 bases from V and 2 bases from J, with 15 bases between. CDR3 region: CASSALAAAQETQYF. CDR3 nucleotides: TGTGCCAGCAGTGCCTTAGCGGCGGCACAAGAGACCCAGTACTTC.

The chain uses TRBV4-1 and TRBJ1-2; TRBD1 is a possible D gene (5 bases). From germline, CDR1 is MGHRA and CDR2 YSYEKL. Trimming removed 0 bases at V and 3 bases at J, with 8 bases between. The CDR3 runs to 14 residues. The CDR3 loop reads CASSQDRQHYGYTF. As DNA, the CDR3 is TGCGCCAGCAGCCAAGATAGACAGCACTATGGCTACACCTTC.

The chain has TRBV7-2 and TRBJ1-4; 7 nucleotides agree with TRBD1. V gave up 4 bases and J gave up 3 bases; unmatched junction bases: 2. Germline V gene lookup returns CDR1 SGHTA and CDR2 FQGNSA. The CDR3 is 14 residues long. CDR3 in amino acids: CASSSGTANEKLFF. Here the CDR3 DNA reads TGTGCCAGCAGCTCCGGGACAGCTAATGAAAAACTGTTTTTT.

The V and J genes are TRBV28 and TRBJ2-1; 8 bases align to TRBD1. The V segment lost 2 bases and the J segment 5 bases; nucleotides outside the gene matches: 8. There are 16 residues in the CDR3. Germline CDR1 and CDR2: MDHEN and SYDVKM. In nucleotides, the CDR3 is TGTGCCAGCAGTTTAATTGGCAGGGGGCAGGACAATGAGCAGTTCTTC. Residues: CASSLIGRGQDNEQFF. The full variable domain, its missing parts supplied by reference TRBV28 and TRBJ2-1, is DVKVTQSSRYLVKRTGEKVFLECVQDMDHENMFWYRQDPGLGLRLIYFSYDVKMKEKGDIPEGYSVSREKKERFSLILESASTNQTSMYLCASSLIGRGQDNEQFFGPGTRLTVL.

The count of this clonotype is one. This chain links TRBV27 with TRBJ1-6; 10 bases are shared with TRBD1. This CDR3 comprises 16 residues. The V and J ends lost 4 bases and 2 bases, in that order; junction bases with no gene match: 2. Germline CDR1 MNHEY, CDR2 SMNVEV (reference sequence). The CDR3 region has the DNA TGTGCCAGCAGTTCCGGACAGGGGGCCTATAATTCACCCCTCCACTTT. Protein sequence: CASSSGQGAYNSPLHF.

V and J are TRBV28 and TRBJ2-7, with D uncertain. CDR1 and CDR2 (germline): MDHEN, SYDVKM. Trimming stripped 6 bases from V and 0 bases from J, with 12 bases between. The CDR3 runs to 14 residues. The CDR3 DNA follows: TGTGCCAGCAGCCCCCCGGACGGCTCCTACGAGCAGTACTTC. This translates into CASSPPDGSYEQYF.

This chain joins TRBV21-1 and TRBJ1-4. TRBV21-1 is designated a pseudogene. This CDR3 has 14 amino acids. CDR3 region: CASFTFSTNEKLFF. For the CDR3, the DNA is TGTGCCAGCTTTACTTTCTCAACTAATGAAAAACTGTTTTTT.

The chain employs TRBV2 and TRBJ1-2; D may be TRBD1 (5 bases). Germline assignment: CDR1 SNHLY and CDR2 FYNNEI. Trimming removed 6 bases from V and 0 bases from J, with 11 bases in between. The CDR3 consists of 14 residues. The CDR3 nucleotides read TGTGCCAGCAGACTAGGGGTAGCTAACTATGGCTACACCTTC. Its protein is CASRLGVANYGYTF.

This clonotype was counted a single time. The rearrangement joins TRBV3-1 to TRBJ1-1; no clear D gene. The CDR3 contains 13 residues. Germline-derived CDR1 and CDR2 are LGHDT and YNNKEL (reference sequence). V was clipped by 0 bases and J by 0 bases, with 2 bases between them. The CDR3 DNA is TGTGCCAGCAGCCAAGACGTGAACACTGAAGCTTTCTTT. This translates into CASSQDVNTEAFF.

V and J are TRBV10-3 and TRBJ1-2; D is ambiguous. V was cut by 2 bases and J by 6 bases, with 10 bases left in between. The germline gives CDR1 ENHRY, CDR2 SYGVKD. CDR3 length: 13 residues. Here the CDR3 reads CAISEQGLDGYTF. CDR3 DNA: TGTGCCATCAGTGAGCAAGGGTTAGATGGCTACACCTTC.

The chain couples TRBV12-3 or TRBV12-4 to TRBJ1-6, with 9 bases that match TRBD1. The V segment lost 5 bases and the J segment 10 bases; nucleotides outside the gene matches: 9. The CDR3 has 15 amino acids. The CDR3 DNA reads TGTGCCAGCAGTACCGGACAGGGACAGGGCTCACCCCTCCACTTT. Translation: CASSTGQGQGSPLHF.

This clonotype is medium-sized within its sample. The CDR3 nucleotides read TGTGCCAGCAGTCTCAGGGGAGGGACAGATACGCAGTATTTT. Translating it yields CASSLRGGTDTQYF. The rearrangement links TRBV6-4 to TRBJ2-3; D might be TRBD2 (7 bases). V was shortened by 5 bases and J by 3 bases, with 12 bases between the two germline ends. CDR1 and CDR2 (germline): MRHNA, SNTAGT. CDR3 length: 14 residues.

The chain joins TRBV7-2 to TRBJ2-7, with 8 bases that match TRBD1. Germline V gene data show CDR1 as SGHTA and CDR2 as FQGNSA. Trimming removed 1 base from V and 5 bases from J; junction bases left unmatched: 7. This CDR3 is 15 amino acids long. In nucleotides, the CDR3 is TGTGCCAGCAGCTTAGGGGGGGACAGGAGGAACGAGCAGTACTTC. This sequence encodes CASSLGGDRRNEQYF.

The rearrangement joins TRBV3-1 to TRBJ2-7; 10 positions match TRBD2. V gave up 6 bases and J gave up 4 bases; unmatched junction bases: 9. CDR1 LGHDT and CDR2 YNNKEL come from the germline V gene (reference sequence). The CDR3 contains 15 residues. CDR3: CASSSLAGGGYEQYF. The CDR3 DNA sequence: TGTGCCAGCAGTTCCTTAGCGGGAGGTGGTTACGAGCAGTACTTC.

The genes are TRBV29-1 and TRBJ1-5; D is possibly TRBD1 (6 bases). The V gene's germline CDR1 is SQVTM and CDR2 ANQGSEA. The CDR3 has 12 residues. Trimming took 5 bases from V and 4 from J, leaving 9 bases between them. CDR3 DNA: TGCAGCGTTAGCCAGGGGAATCAGCCCCAGCATTTT. This translates into CSVSQGNQPQHF.

In DNA form, the CDR3 reads TGTGCCAGCAGTGAGTCCAGGGGGATACCCCCCTCCTACAATGAGCAGTTCTTC. This codes for CASSESRGIPPSYNEQFF. The rearrangement joins TRBV2 to TRBJ2-1, with 7 positions matching TRBD1. The CDR3 sequence is 18 residues long. Germline CDR1 and CDR2: SNHLY and FYNNEI. J was trimmed by 0 bases and V by 3 bases; bases with no gene match: 11.

This chain uses TRBV14 with TRBJ2-1, with 8 bases lining up with TRBD1. This CDR3 region has 12 residues. In germline, CDR1 is SGHDN, CDR2 FVKESK. With 4 bases clipped from V and 10 bases from J, the junction kept 3 bases outside the gene matches. The CDR3 DNA reads as TGTGCCAGCAGCCTCAGGGGGCTCGAGCAGTTCTTC. Translating it yields CASSLRGLEQFF. The full variable domain, rest sourced from reference TRBV14 and TRBJ2-1, is EAGVTQFPSHSVIEKGQTVTLRCDPISGHDNLYWYRRVMGKEIKFLLHFVKESKQDESGMPNNRFLAERTGGTYSTLKVQPAELEDSGVYFCASSLRGLEQFFGPGTRLTVL.

The chain carries TRBV20-1 and TRBJ2-3; D unclear. V lost 0 bases to trimming and J lost 7 bases, with 11 bases between them. Germline CDR1 reads DFQATT; CDR2 reads SNEGSKA (reference sequence). This CDR3 is 13 amino acids long. The CDR3 DNA sequence: TGCAGTGCTAGAGACGCCCGAGACCATACGCAGTATTTT. Translating it yields CSARDARDHTQYF.

This clonotype has only a few counts. The chain carries TRBV2 and TRBJ2-6; TRBD1 matches 7 bases. The CDR3 runs to 12 residues. Germline-derived CDR1 and CDR2 are SNHLY and FYNNEI. The trim removed 5 bases at V and 11 bases at J, leaving 3 bases unmatched. The CDR3, as DNA: TGTGCCAGCAGTACCGGGACAGACGTCCTGACTTTC. It translates to CASSTGTDVLTF.